The 21 T cell receptor beta chains below come from one sample, sequenced in a study of cytomegalovirus exposure and HLA in healthy donors. Use of 60 Vbeta and 13 Jbeta primers characterized the PCR. Generated by immunoSEQ multiplex PCR, the TCRdb table keeps only in-frame clones and is missing some. In the table there are roughly 120,000 clones, 80% of which are singletons. Sequencing used PBMCs. Source of these receptors: a man between 25 and 39 years old in good health and CMV-seronegative.

This chain connects TRBV5-1 to TRBJ2-5; TRBD2 might be the D (5 bases). Trimming cost V 3 bases and J 5 bases, with 29 bases left between them. CDR1 and CDR2 from the germline V gene are SGHRS and YFSETQ. The CDR3 spans 19 residues. The DNA for the CDR3 is TGCGCCAGCAGCTGGACCACTTACCAACTAGGCCGGTCCGGGGAGACCCAGTACTTC. It encodes CASSWTTYQLGRSGETQYF.

CDR3 protein: CSAPLVNEQFF. In DNA form, the CDR3 reads TGCAGTGCCCCCCTAGTGAATGAGCAGTTCTTC. This chain connects TRBV20-1 to TRBJ2-1, with D hard to call. The CDR3 has 11 residues. V shed 6 bases and J shed 7 bases, with 10 bases lying between them. Per germline, CDR1 DFQATT and CDR2 SNEGSKA (reference sequence).

The chain uses TRBV6-5 and TRBJ1-5; possible D gene TRBD1, 6 bases. V lost 0 bases to trimming and J lost 5 bases, with 11 bases between them. CDR3 length: 15 residues. From germline, CDR1 is MNHEY and CDR2 SVGAGI. The CDR3 sequence is CASSYSKGGYQPQHF. CDR3 in DNA: TGTGCCAGCAGTTACTCGAAGGGGGGGTATCAGCCCCAGCATTTT.

This clone was counted only a few times. The rearrangement joins TRBV5-4 to TRBJ2-1, with 9 positions matching TRBD1. The trim removed 4 bases at V and 7 bases at J, leaving 6 bases unmatched. Germline values: CDR1 SGHNT, CDR2 YYREEE (reference sequence). The CDR3 is made up of 14 amino acids. The CDR3 loop reads CASSQDRGWNEQFF. The DNA for the CDR3 is TGTGCCAGCAGCCAAGACAGGGGGTGGAATGAGCAGTTCTTC.

This sequence joins TRBV27 and TRBJ2-7; TRBD1 matches at 8 bases. Germline CDR1 MNHEY, CDR2 SMNVEV (reference sequence). The CDR3 loop spans 14 amino acids. With 6 bases clipped from V and 5 bases from J, the junction kept 9 bases outside the gene matches. Here the CDR3 reads CASRRSTGADEQYF. The CDR3 nucleotides are TGTGCCAGCAGGAGATCGACAGGGGCCGACGAGCAGTACTTC.

Remarks on this clone: No conserved phenylalanine or tryptophan ends this CDR3, so it is likely a read error. The chain combines TRBV27 with TRBJ2-7, with unresolved D. The V gene's germline CDR1 is MNHEY and CDR2 SMNVEV (reference sequence). The CDR3 has 14 residues. V dropped 2 bases and J dropped 2 bases, with 10 bases sitting between them. The CDR3 spells CASSLSSGAYEQYL. In nucleotides, the CDR3 is TGTGCCAGCAGTTTAAGTTCTGGGGCCTACGAGCAGTACCTC.

The rearrangement links TRBV28 to TRBJ1-4; D uncertain. Between the trimmed V and J ends, which lost 5 bases and 1 base, there was a span of 8 bases. The CDR3 spans 14 residues. Germline loops: CDR1 MDHEN, CDR2 SYDVKM. CDR3 DNA: TGTGCCAGCAGTCCCCAGGAAACTAATGAAAAACTGTTTTTT. Protein: CASSPQETNEKLFF.

The chain joins TRBV5-6 to TRBJ2-7; 14 bases fit TRBD2. With 4 bases clipped from V and 3 bases from J, the junction kept 3 bases outside the gene matches. Per germline, CDR1 SGHDT and CDR2 YYEEEE. This CDR3 has 15 amino acids. The CDR3 sequence is CASSQGLAGDYEQYF. The CDR3 nucleotides read TGTGCCAGCAGCCAGGGACTAGCGGGAGACTACGAGCAGTACTTC. Looking up the rest from reference TRBV5-6 and TRBJ2-7 gives the full variable domain: DAGVTQSPTHLIKTRGQQVTLRCSPKSGHDTVSWYQQALGQGPQFIFQYYEEEERQRGNFPDRFSGHQFPNYSSELNVNALLLGDSALYLCASSQGLAGDYEQYFGPGTRLTVT.

The V gene is TRBV30, the J gene TRBJ2-5, with D possibly matching TRBD2 (7 bases). The DNA matches TRBJ2-7 better at its end, which makes the J call doubtful. The germline gives CDR1 GTSNPN, CDR2 SVGIG (reference sequence). This CDR3 is 16 amino acids long. CDR3 sequence reads: CAWSKPGASGFYEQYF. The DNA for the CDR3 is TGTGCCTGGAGTAAACCGGGGGCTAGCGGCTTCTACGAGCAGTACTTC.

V gene TRBV28 combines with J gene TRBJ2-5, with D possibly matching TRBD1 (6 bases). V was shortened by 5 bases and J by 0 bases, with 13 bases between the two germline ends. This CDR3 comprises 15 residues. Germline lookup yields CDR1 MDHEN and CDR2 SYDVKM. The CDR3 here is CASSGQLLYQETQYF. DNA of the CDR3: TGTGCCAGCAGTGGACAGCTCCTGTACCAAGAGACCCAGTACTTC.

The chain uses TRBV2 and TRBJ2-7; 7 bases match TRBD1. The ends lost 3 bases at V and 1 base at J; junction bases unmatched: 3. This CDR3 region has 14 residues. From germline, CDR1 is SNHLY and CDR2 FYNNEI. The CDR3 coding sequence is TGTGCCAGCAGTGAGGGCAGGGGGTCCTACGAGCAGTACTTC. This sequence encodes CASSEGRGSYEQYF.

The CDR3 sequence is CASSLSRGDTDTQYF. CDR3 DNA sequence: TGTGCCAGCAGCCTTTCGCGGGGAGACACAGATACGCAGTATTTT. The chain carries TRBV7-9 and TRBJ2-3, with D maybe TRBD2 (6 bases). The CDR3 consists of 15 residues. Per the germline V gene, CDR1 is SEHNR and CDR2 is FQNEAQ (reference sequence). Trimming pared 5 bases from V and 2 bases from J, leaving 14 bases between.

This chain uses TRBV21-1 with TRBJ1-1; TRBD1 is the table's D call and was not checked against the DNA. TRBV21-1 is an annotated pseudogene. The CDR3 is 19 residues long. CDR3 nucleotide sequence: TGTGCCAGGAGATCAGCAAAGTCGTCAGGCCGCGCTTGGCCACCCAGGGGTTTCTTT. Translating gives CARRSAKSSGRAWPPRGFF.

This clone was observed a single time. The rearrangement joins TRBV18 to TRBJ1-2; TRBD1 aligns across 8 bases. Germline V gene lookup returns CDR1 KGHSH and CDR2 LQKENI. The CDR3 runs to 16 residues. Trimming cost V 3 bases and J 5 bases; bases outside gene matches: 11. In nucleotides, the CDR3 is TGTGCCAGCTCACCTAACGTCAGGGGGCAATGGTATGGCTACACCTTC. Translating it yields CASSPNVRGQWYGYTF.

This rearrangement joins TRBV6-5 to TRBJ2-5, with TRBD1 identical over 8 bases. Trimming removed 3 bases from V and 0 bases from J; junction bases left unmatched: 3. The CDR3 covers 15 residues. The germline V gene has CDR1 MNHEY and CDR2 SVGAGI. The CDR3 DNA is TGTGCCAGCAGTTATGACAGGGGAAACCAAGAGACCCAGTACTTC. This translates into CASSYDRGNQETQYF.

This clone was recorded once. The chain recombines TRBV5-8 with TRBJ1-5; D not resolved. Germline V gives CDR1 SGHTS, CDR2 YDEGEE. CDR3 length equals 15 residues. Between the trimmed V and J ends, which lost 5 bases and 3 bases, there was a span of 15 bases. The CDR3 sequence is CASSRTQFLNQPQHF. CDR3 bases: TGTGCCAGCAGTAGGACTCAGTTCCTCAATCAGCCCCAGCATTTT.

The chain is built from TRBV19 and TRBJ1-5; D possibly corresponds to TRBD1 (6 bases). CDR1 and CDR2 from the germline V gene are LNHDA and SQIVND (reference sequence). CDR3 length: 17 amino acids. The V end lost 1 base, the J end lost 0 bases, and 13 bases lay between the germline ends. The CDR3 protein is CASSIAGADYSNQPQHF. The CDR3 DNA is TGTGCCAGTAGTATAGCAGGGGCAGATTATAGCAATCAGCCCCAGCATTTT.

The chain recombines TRBV19 with TRBJ1-1; a weak D match, TRBD1 (6 bases). The CDR3 spans 13 residues. CDR1 is LNHDA, CDR2 SQIVND, per germline (reference sequence). The V end lost 10 bases, the J end lost 11 bases, and 23 bases lay between the germline ends. In DNA, the CDR3 is TGTGCCACCTCGACAGGAAGCACAAGAAACGCTTTCTTT. Protein product: CATSTGSTRNAFF.

This clone has a single count. This rearrangement joins TRBV5-1 to TRBJ1-1, with D possibly being TRBD1 (6 bases). With 1 base removed from V and 4 bases from J, the gap between germline ends came to 17 bases. This CDR3 spans 16 amino acids. Germline V gene lookup returns CDR1 SGHRS and CDR2 YFSETQ. The CDR3 here is CASSLMQTGFSTEAFF. In nucleotides, the CDR3 is TGCGCCAGCAGCTTGATGCAAACAGGGTTTTCCACTGAAGCTTTCTTT.

The V gene is TRBV15, the J gene TRBJ2-3; D remains ambiguous. CDR1 LNHNV and CDR2 YYDKDF come from the germline V gene (reference sequence). There are 13 residues in the CDR3. Trimming removed 1 base from V and 5 bases from J, with 7 bases in between. The CDR3 loop is CATSRAQLDTQYF. CDR3 bases: TGTGCCACCAGCAGAGCCCAACTAGATACGCAGTATTTT.

The chain carries TRBV6-5 and TRBJ2-2; D is possibly TRBD2 (5 bases). There are 15 residues in the CDR3. Trimming took off 2 bases at V and 5 bases at J, with 12 bases between the two ends. Germline loops: CDR1 MNHEY, CDR2 SVGAGI. In nucleotides, the CDR3 is TGTGCCAGCAGTTACGGCGGAGGAGGTACCGGGGAGCTGTTTTTT. This encodes CASSYGGGGTGELFF.